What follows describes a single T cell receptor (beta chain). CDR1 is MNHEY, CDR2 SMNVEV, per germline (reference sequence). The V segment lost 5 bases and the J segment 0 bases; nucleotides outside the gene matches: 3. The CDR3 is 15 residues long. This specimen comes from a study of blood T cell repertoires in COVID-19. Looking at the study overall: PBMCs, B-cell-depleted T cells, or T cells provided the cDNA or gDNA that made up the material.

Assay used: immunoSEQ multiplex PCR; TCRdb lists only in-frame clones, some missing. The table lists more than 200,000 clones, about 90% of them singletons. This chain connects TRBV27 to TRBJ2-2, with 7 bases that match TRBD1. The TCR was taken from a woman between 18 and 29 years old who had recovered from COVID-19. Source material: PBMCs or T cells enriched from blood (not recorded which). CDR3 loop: CASSAGTANTGELFF. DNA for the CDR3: TGTGCCAGCAGTGCCGGGACAGCGAACACCGGGGAGCTGTTTTTT.